A selection of T cell receptor beta chains follows, all from one sample in a study of beta chain features in type 1 diabetes. Profiling relied on immunoSEQ multiplex PCR, and the TCRdb table lists in-frame clones only, not all of them. The data contain just over 450,000 clones, 30% of them singletons. The specimen was naive CD4+ T cells from blood. The receptor source for this set is a man between 18 and 29 years old in good health. CDR3s include the opening cysteine and the closing phenylalanine or tryptophan. D genes are given only for firm matches. For some rows the clone size is stated as once, few or many, or as a class when expanded; others skip it.

>-|few|TRBV10-3|TRBJ2-5
TGTGCCATCAGTCTGCAGGGGCAAGAGACCCAGTACTTC
CAISLQGQETQYF
>-|-|TRBV18|TRBJ2-5
TGTGCCACAGGGATGGACGGGGAGACCCAGTACTTC
CATGMDGETQYF
>TRBD2|-|TRBV5-1|TRBJ2-1
TGCGCCAGCAGCTTGGCCAGGCTAGCGGGAGCGGATGGAGATGAGCAGTTCTTC
CASSLARLAGADGDEQFF
>TRBD2|-|TRBV5-1|TRBJ2-1
TGCGCCAGCAGGACTAGCGGGGACTACAATGAGCAGTTCTTC
CASRTSGDYNEQFF
>TRBD2|-|TRBV4-1|TRBJ2-7
TGCGCCAGCAGCCAGCCAGCGGGAGGAGTTCGAGAGCAGTACTTC
CASSQPAGGVREQYF
>TRBD1|many|TRBV28|TRBJ2-7
TGTGCCAGCAATACCGGGACAGGGTGGAAGTACTTC
CASNTGTGWKYF
>TRBD2|few|TRBV4-2|TRBJ2-5
TGTGCCAGCAGCCACGGTGGGACTAGCGGGAGCCAAGAGACCCAGTACTTC
CASSHGGTSGSQETQYF
>-|-|TRBV29-1|TRBJ1-2
TGCAGCGTTGATGGGTACAGGGCTGGCTATGGCTACACCTTC
CSVDGYRAGYGYTF
>TRBD2|few|TRBV18|TRBJ2-1
TGTGCCAGCTCACAGTGGAGTAGCGGGAGCGATGAGCAGTTCTTC
CASSQWSSGSDEQFF
>TRBD1|-|TRBV9|TRBJ1-2
TGTGCCAGCACCGGAACAGGGGGCGATGGCTACACCTTC
CASTGTGGDGYTF
>-|-|TRBV15|TRBJ2-1
TGTGCCACCAGCAGAGAGATGAGTAGCGATGAGCAGTTCTTC
CATSREMSSDEQFF
>TRBD2|-|TRBV5-1|TRBJ2-7
TGCGCCAGCAGCAATCCCGGGACTAGGGGTTCCTACGAGCAGTACTTC
CASSNPGTRGSYEQYF
>-|once|TRBV19|TRBJ2-3
TGTGCCAGTAGACCTGACTGGACTAGCACAGATACGCAGTATTTT
CASRPDWTSTDTQYF
>-|-|TRBV29-1|TRBJ1-4
TGCAGCGTGGGACGAGGGCTTAATGAAAAACTGTTTTTT
CSVGRGLNEKLFF
>-|-|TRBV29-1|TRBJ1-1
TGCAGCGTTGCCCGGGGCAGGGCGGGCACTGAAGCTTTCTTT
CSVARGRAGTEAFF
>-|few|TRBV28|TRBJ2-2
TGTGCCAGCAGTTCCCCCGGGGAGCTGTTTTTT
CASSSPGELFF
>TRBD1|-|TRBV6-5|TRBJ1-4
TGTGCCAGCAGCCAGAACAGGGGCACTAATGAAAAACTGTTTTTT
CASSQNRGTNEKLFF
>TRBD1|few|TRBV30|TRBJ1-2
TGTGCCTGTAGTCCCGACAGGGGAGGCTATGGCTACACCTTC
CACSPDRGGYGYTF
>TRBD1|-|TRBV7-6|TRBJ2-2
TGTGCCAGCAGCAAGAGAAACAGGGGCCAGAACACCGGGGAGCTGTTTTTT
CASSKRNRGQNTGELFF
>-|-|TRBV19|TRBJ2-1
TGTGCCAGTAGTCCCGGGAAGGGGAATGAGCAGTTCTTC
CASSPGKGNEQFF
>TRBD1|few|TRBV30|TRBJ2-7
TGTGCCTGGGACAGGGGTCCGCCTTCCGAGCAGTACTTC
CAWDRGPPSEQYF
>-|once|TRBV9|TRBJ2-7
TGTGCCAGCAGCGTAGCACCGGGGCTCTACGAGCAGTACTTC
CASSVAPGLYEQYF
>-|-|TRBV7-9|TRBJ2-1
TGTGCCAGCAGCCCCAGGTGGGGGCGCGGTAGCGATGAGCAGTTCTTC
CASSPRWGRGSDEQFF
>-|-|TRBV7-3|TRBJ2-3
TGTGCCAGCAGCGGCGCGCGCGGGAGCACAGATACGCAGTATTTT
CASSGARGSTDTQYF
>TRBD2|-|TRBV18|TRBJ2-7
TGTGCCAGCTCACCGGGACTAGCGGGAGACGAGCAGTACTTC
CASSPGLAGDEQYF
>-|few|TRBV5-6|TRBJ2-4
TGTGCCAGCAGCTCTTACCGAAACATTCAGTACTTC
CASSSYRNIQYF
>-|-|TRBV9|TRBJ2-5
TGTGCCAGCAGCGGCGTTTCGGGTCCCCAAGAGACCCAGTACTTC
CASSGVSGPQETQYF
>TRBD1|few|TRBV7-6|TRBJ2-5
TGTGCCAGCAGCGATCCGGGACAGGGCACAAGGACCCAGTACTTC
CASSDPGQGTRTQYF
>-|-|TRBV5-1|TRBJ2-1
TGCGCCAGCAGCTTGGTCGGGAGCCCTGGCAATGAGCAGTTCTTC
CASSLVGSPGNEQFF
>-|-|TRBV10-3|TRBJ2-7
TGTGCCATCAGTGAGTCGCCGTACGAGCAGTACTTC
CAISESPYEQYF
>-|few|TRBV10-3|TRBJ2-1
TGTGCCATCCGTGGGGCACCCTACAATGAGCAGTTCTTC
CAIRGAPYNEQFF
>TRBD2|once|TRBV25-1|TRBJ2-1
TGTGCCAGCAGTGAACTGCCCGGGAAGCGGGAGAACGGTGAGCAGTTCTTC
CASSELPGKRENGEQFF
>TRBD1|-|TRBV25-1|TRBJ1-1
TGTGCCAGCAGGGATGGACAGGACACTGAAGCTTTCTTT
CASRDGQDTEAFF
>-|few|TRBV7-2|TRBJ2-2
TGTGCCAGCAGCTCCCGGGGCGGGGAGCTGTTTTTT
CASSSRGGELFF
>-|few|TRBV7-9|TRBJ2-3
TGTGCCAGCAGCTTAACGCACAGGGCGGATACGCAGTATTTT
CASSLTHRADTQYF
>TRBD1|-|TRBV10-3|TRBJ2-7
TGTGCCATCAGTGAGTGGACAGGGACCTACGAGCAGTACTTC
CAISEWTGTYEQYF
>-|-|TRBV29-1|TRBJ2-1
TGCAGCGTTGACCGGAGCTCCTACAATGAGCAGTTCTTC
CSVDRSSYNEQFF
>TRBD1|-|TRBV25-1|TRBJ2-5
TGTGCCAGCAGTGAACCGACAGGGCCCCAAGAGACCCAGTACTTC
CASSEPTGPQETQYF
>-|-|TRBV9|TRBJ1-4
TGTGCCAGCAGCACCCGGACGTCGACTAATGAAAAACTGTTTTTT
CASSTRTSTNEKLFF
>-|-|TRBV5-1|TRBJ2-1
TGCGCCAGCAGCTTGGGCCCAGGGTGGGACAATGAGCAGTTCTTC
CASSLGPGWDNEQFF
>TRBD2|-|TRBV30|TRBJ2-7
TGTGCCACGGGGACGAGCGGGAGGAAGTACGAGCAGTACTTC
CATGTSGRKYEQYF
>-|few|TRBV10-3|TRBJ2-5
TGTGCCACCCGGGCGGGAAGACAAGAGACCCAGTACTTC
CATRAGRQETQYF
>TRBD2|-|TRBV30|TRBJ2-5
TGTGCCTGGAGTGTAGGGCTAGCGGGAGACCAGTACTTC
CAWSVGLAGDQYF
>-|-|TRBV30|TRBJ2-3
TGTGCCTGGACCCAGCCTGGTACGCAGTATTTT
CAWTQPGTQYF
>TRBD1|-|TRBV30|TRBJ2-3
TGTGCCTGGAGTGGGACAGGGTCAGATACGCAGTATTTT
CAWSGTGSDTQYF
>TRBD2|-|TRBV5-1|TRBJ2-7
TGCGCCAGCAGCTCCCGAGCGGGGGGAGAGCAGTACTTC
CASSSRAGGEQYF
>-|-|TRBV5-4|TRBJ2-5
TGTGCCAGCAGCTCCCGGCAAGGGTACCAAGAGACCCAGTACTTC
CASSSRQGYQETQYF
>TRBD2|few|TRBV5-1|TRBJ2-3
TGCGCCAGCAGAGGAGGGGCTAGCGGGAACACAGATACGCAGTATTTT
CASRGGASGNTDTQYF
>-|-|TRBV29-1|TRBJ2-2
TGCAGCGTCCCTGGGAGGACGAGGACCGGGGAGCTGTTTTTT
CSVPGRTRTGELFF
>-|-|TRBV28|TRBJ2-7
TGTGCCAGCAGAACCAGCCCAAGGGTCGAGCAGTACTTC
CASRTSPRVEQYF
>-|few|TRBV7-2|TRBJ1-1
TGTGCCAGCAGACGCTCCCCCGTAGGAGGAGCAGGGGCGAACACTGAAGCTTTCTTT
CASRRSPVGGAGANTEAFF
>TRBD2|-|TRBV27|TRBJ2-1
TGTGTCCGCAGCGGCGGGAGCTCCTACAATGAGCAGTTCTTC
CVRSGGSSYNEQFF
>-|-|TRBV7-3|TRBJ2-1
TGTGCCAGCAGCTTAACGGTAGTCAGTAGCTCCTACAATGAGCAGTTCTTC
CASSLTVVSSSYNEQFF
>-|-|TRBV9|TRBJ1-3
TGTGCCAGCAGCGTAGGGGCAGGGAGCTCTGGAAACACCATATATTTT
CASSVGAGSSGNTIYF
>TRBD2|-|TRBV10-3|TRBJ2-7
TGTGCCATCAGCCCCGGGACTAGCGGCTACGAGCAGTACTTC
CAISPGTSGYEQYF